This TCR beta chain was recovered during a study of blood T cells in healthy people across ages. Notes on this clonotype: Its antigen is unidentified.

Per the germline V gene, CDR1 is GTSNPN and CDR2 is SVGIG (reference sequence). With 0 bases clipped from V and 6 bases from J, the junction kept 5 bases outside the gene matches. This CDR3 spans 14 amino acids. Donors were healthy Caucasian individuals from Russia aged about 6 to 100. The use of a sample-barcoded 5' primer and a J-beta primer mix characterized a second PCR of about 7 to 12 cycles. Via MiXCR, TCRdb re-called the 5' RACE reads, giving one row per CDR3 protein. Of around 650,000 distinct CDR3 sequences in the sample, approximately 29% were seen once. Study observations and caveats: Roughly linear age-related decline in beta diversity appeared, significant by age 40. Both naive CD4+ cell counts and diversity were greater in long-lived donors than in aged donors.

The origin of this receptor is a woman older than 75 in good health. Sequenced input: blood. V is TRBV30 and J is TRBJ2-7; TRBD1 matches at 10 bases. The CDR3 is CAWSVRDRGVEQYF. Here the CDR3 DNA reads TGTGCCTGGAGTGTAAGGGACAGGGGAGTCGAGCAGTACTTC.